The T cell receptor (beta chain) described here comes from a study of T cells after yellow fever vaccination. TCRdb reanalysed the 5' RACE reads using MiXCR and keeps one entry per CDR3 protein. This repertoire shows 250,000 to 350,000 distinct CDR3 sequences, 6.5% to 8.5% found once; its top ten account for over 15%. This CDR3 has 15 residues. Germline V lookup: CDR1 SGHTA, CDR2 FQGNSA. J gave up 5 bases and V 5 bases, and 6 bases lay outside the gene matches. In its sample, this clonotype was seen many times. V and J are TRBV7-2 and TRBJ2-5; TRBD2 matches at 12 bases. The sample was PBMCs, taken approximately 40 days after the first yellow fever vaccination. The TCR sequence derives from a man aged 18 to 29 who received the YFV17D yellow fever vaccine. CDR3 sequence reads: CASSIPSGGAETQYF. As DNA, the CDR3 is TGTGCCAGCAGCATTCCTAGCGGGGGGGCCGAGACCCAGTACTTC.